This paragraph reports one TCR beta chain. Its antigen remains unknown. TCRdb used MiXCR to reprocess the 5' RACE reads, holding one entry per CDR3 protein. The sample yields 300,000 to 350,000 distinct CDR3 sequences, 3% to 4.5% seen once. The sample comes from a study of T cells after yellow fever vaccination. Study-wide context: Fractions containing few cells were prepared with SMART-Seq v4 Ultra Low Input.

Study-wide results and caveats: The presence of abundant clonotypes contaminating from the bulk population was possible in FACS-sorted repertoires. A weaker but faster secondary response was observed, peaking on day 5 versus 15. Clones from primary vaccination mostly reappeared after the booster (roughly 97% CD4, around 90% CD8).

CDR3 size: 15 residues. Germline CDR1 is SGHRS and CDR2 is YFSETQ. V shed 6 bases and J 5 bases; nucleotides not matched to a gene: 13. The sample in question was PBMCs, obtained 5 days after the yellow fever booster vaccination. The chain uses TRBV5-1 and TRBJ2-7; TRBD1 matches at 8 bases. This clonotype was obtained from a man aged 18 to 35 who received the YFV17D yellow fever vaccine. The CDR3 sequence is CASTHPDREHHEQYF. The CDR3 region has the DNA TGCGCCAGCACCCACCCGGACAGGGAGCACCACGAGCAGTACTTC.